This section outlines one T cell receptor (beta chain) sequence together with its context. The antigen it recognizes is unknown. Base qualities are not provided; no much larger clone lies one nucleotide away. The data originate from a study of blood T cell repertoires in COVID-19 (dated by TCRdb to about 2020). Turning to the overall study: Samples from collaborators originated in the United States, Italy and Spain and spanned both the acute and convalescent phases of COVID-19. The prospective study material was composed of cDNA or gDNA derived from T cells, B-cell-depleted T cells, or PBMCs. Subjects who had been exposed to COVID-19, were actively infected with it, or had recovered from it provided the deeply sampled blood TCRbeta repertoires that made up the dataset. The repertoires were made available in a free public database intended to serve as a resource for research on the immune response to SARS-CoV-2. Samples were obtained from the ongoing ImmuneRACE study (first 160 participants) and from about 1,300 subjects provided by 6 global collaborators. The sample metadata nearly always contained a de-identified subject ID, COVID-19 status, age in years and sex. HLA class I and class II types, where available, came from metadata supplied by the sample provider rather than from assay-based typing. Broader findings and caveats from the paper: The quantity of clinical and demographic metadata differed by source and by participant and was supplied without curation.

Via the germline V gene (reference sequence), CDR1 is LGHDT and CDR2 YNNKEL. The CDR3, cysteine through phenylalanine, is 14 amino acids long. Left in the record is the CDR3 DNA by itself, 42 bases read in frame from the first base. The V and J ends are trimmed by 4 bases and 5 bases, leaving 9 bases between them. Collaborating institutions collected whole blood in K2EDTA tubes following their own protocols. For TCRbeta analysis, collaborators shipped samples as frozen whole blood, isolated PBMCs, or DNA extracted from either of those sample types. TCRbeta CDR3 regions were amplified from genomic DNA using the immunoSEQ Assay, a bias-controlled multiplex PCR. Under the source paper's analysis protocol: The number of nucleated cells in each sample was estimated by amplification of reference gene primers within the assay. To quantify the absolute abundance of each unique TCRbeta CDR3 rearrangement, sequence reads were collapsed and filtered. Productive Simpson clonality was computed per sample as the square root of Simpson's diversity index over productive rearrangements. TCRdb holds this immuneACCESS table with in-frame rearrangements only. Some clones are missing; in checked studies, unresolved V genes explain under half, and the rest has no known cause. D and trimming come from the DNA, and the V and J calls and clone size come from that table. Present in this sample are roughly 67,000 clones, 85% to 95% of which were seen just once. The ten largest clonotypes hold around 2.6% of the sample.

The TCR sequence derives from a man in his 70s with active COVID-19. Sequences were obtained from peripheral blood. Rearrangement joined TRBV3-1 (or the pseudogene TRBV3-2) to TRBJ1-6; the D gene remains uncertain. CDR3 reads: CASSPYLHNSPLHF. The nucleotides are TGTGCCAGCAGCCCCTACCTACATAATTCACCCCTCCACTTT.